What follows are 20 T cell receptor beta chains derived from one specimen sequenced in a study of blood T cell repertoires in COVID-19. Repertoires were generated with immunoSEQ multiplex PCR, while TCRdb's copy carries only in-frame clones and drops some. The sample yields about 200,000 clones, less than 90% seen once. Sample: PBMCs or T cells enriched from blood (not recorded which). These receptors originate from a woman between 25 and 40 years old who had been exposed to COVID-19.

This chain connects TRBV30 to TRBJ1-6; 8 nucleotides agree with TRBD1. The junction had 3 bases not matched to a gene; V was cut back by 1 base and J by 10 bases. The CDR3 extends over 13 amino acids. From germline, CDR1 is GTSNPN and CDR2 SVGIG (reference sequence). DNA for the CDR3: TGTGCCTGGAGTGCACAGGGGGGCTCACCCCTCCACTTT. Translating it yields CAWSAQGGSPLHF. Combining the CDR3 with reference TRBV30 and TRBJ1-6 gives the whole variable domain SQTIHQWPATLVQPVGSPLSLECTVEGTSNPNLYWYRQAAGRGLQLLFYSVGIGQISSEVPQNLSASRPQDRQFILSSKKLLLSDSGFYLCAWSAQGGSPLHFGNGTRLTVT.

In its sample, this clone was seen once. The genes are TRBV28 and TRBJ2-1; 7 bases align to TRBD1. V shed 5 bases and J 4 bases; nucleotides not matched to a gene: 11. The CDR3 is made up of 16 amino acids. The V gene's germline CDR1 is MDHEN and CDR2 SYDVKM. The CDR3 loop reads CASSEGGQVGYNEQFF. The CDR3 DNA reads TGTGCCAGCAGTGAGGGCGGACAGGTCGGGTACAATGAGCAGTTCTTC.

J is TRBJ1-1 and V is TRBV4-2, with D perhaps matching TRBD1 (5 bases). The CDR3 sequence is 15 residues long. Trimming shortened V by 0 bases and J by 5 bases, and 13 bases separated the two germline ends. From germline, CDR1 is LGHNA and CDR2 YNFKEQ. Here the CDR3 DNA reads TGTGCCAGCAGCCAAGACCGGGGGTCGGTAACTGAAGCTTTCTTT. Translating gives CASSQDRGSVTEAFF.

The chain is built from TRBV5-1 and TRBJ1-5; D remains ambiguous. In germline, CDR1 is SGHRS, CDR2 YFSETQ. This CDR3 is built from 15 residues. Trimming left V 1 base short and J 3 bases short, with 11 bases between. The CDR3 nucleotides read TGCGCCAGCAGCTTGTTCGGGGTAGCCAATCAGCCCCAGCATTTT. Protein sequence: CASSLFGVANQPQHF.

This clone was counted once. The chain employs TRBV29-1 and TRBJ1-2, with D unclear. Germline V gene lookup returns CDR1 SQVTM and CDR2 ANQGSEA. The CDR3 sequence is 15 residues long. V lost 6 bases, J lost 1 base, and 18 bases lay in between. CDR3 region: CSVNAVDYLNYGYTF. CDR3 bases: TGCAGCGTCAATGCAGTCGATTACCTTAACTATGGCTACACCTTC.

V and J are TRBV7-9 and TRBJ1-2, with unresolved D. Germline lookup yields CDR1 SEHNR and CDR2 FQNEAQ (reference sequence). CDR3 length: 14 residues. The V end was cut by 5 bases, the J end by 5 bases, with 15 bases between. DNA for the CDR3: TGTGCCAGCAGCAGGCCGGGAGAAAATTATGGCTACACCTTC. Translation gives CASSRPGENYGYTF.

The chain is built from TRBV19 and TRBJ1-2; D possibly corresponds to TRBD1 (5 bases). Trimming took off 3 bases at V and 2 bases at J, with 13 bases between the two ends. The germline gives CDR1 LNHDA, CDR2 SQIVND (reference sequence). The CDR3 has 15 residues. CDR3 residues: CASSIPGMVNYGYTF. CDR3 coding DNA: TGTGCCAGTAGTATCCCAGGGATGGTAAACTATGGCTACACCTTC. Combining the CDR3 with reference TRBV19 and TRBJ1-2 gives the whole variable domain DGGITQSPKYLFRKEGQNVTLSCEQNLNHDAMYWYRQDPGQGLRLIYYSQIVNDFQKGDIAEGYSVSREKKESFPLTVTSAQKNPTAFYLCASSIPGMVNYGYTFGSGTRLTVV.

The rearrangement uses TRBV7-8 and TRBJ1-2; weak D call: TRBD1 (6 bases). Germline values: CDR1 SGHVS, CDR2 FQNEAQ. The length of the CDR3 is 15 residues. Trimming cost V 5 bases and J 2 bases, with 15 bases left between them. The CDR3 DNA follows: TGTGCCAGCAGCCTGAACAGGGACGGCAACTATGGCTACACCTTC. Protein product: CASSLNRDGNYGYTF.

The CDR3 here is CASGRRGNEQFF. CDR3 bases: TGTGCTAGTGGCAGACGGGGGAATGAGCAGTTCTTC. V usage is TRBV12-5 and J usage is TRBJ2-1; D is perhaps TRBD2 (6 bases). There are 12 residues in the CDR3. Deletions cut 6 bases from V and 7 bases from J, with 10 bases between. CDR1 and CDR2 from the germline V gene are LGHNT and FRNRAP.

This clone was found a few times. This chain links TRBV7-9 with TRBJ2-2; 9 nucleotides align to TRBD1. The CDR3 extends over 16 amino acids. The germline V gene has CDR1 SEHNR and CDR2 FQNEAQ (reference sequence). With V trimmed by 7 bases and J by 7 bases, 13 bases remained unmatched. The CDR3 sequence is CASNPFTGGEDGELFF. The CDR3 DNA is TGTGCCAGCAACCCCTTTACAGGGGGCGAAGACGGGGAGCTGTTTTTT.

The chain is built from TRBV2 and TRBJ1-5; TRBD1 is a possible D gene (5 bases). This CDR3 region has 17 residues. Germline V CDR1 and CDR2: SNHLY, FYNNEI. V lost 3 bases, J lost 2 bases, and 17 bases lay in between. The CDR3 reads CASSEGGDSNGNQPQHF. CDR3 in DNA: TGTGCCAGCAGTGAGGGAGGGGACTCTAATGGCAATCAGCCCCAGCATTTT.

The chain carries TRBV3-1 (or the pseudogene TRBV3-2) and TRBJ2-7; 8 bases line up with TRBD1. In germline, CDR1 is LGHDT, CDR2 YNNKEL (reference sequence). J was trimmed by 6 bases and V by 3 bases; bases with no gene match: 7. The CDR3 contains 14 residues. CDR3 nucleotide sequence: TGTGCCAGCAGCCACCTTGGGACAGGTTCCGAGCAGTACTTC. Translating it yields CASSHLGTGSEQYF.

In its sample, this clone was seen a few times. The chain is built from TRBV5-1 and TRBJ2-6; a weak D match, TRBD1 (6 bases). Looked up from germline, CDR1 is SGHRS and CDR2 is YFSETQ. The CDR3 is 16 amino acids. Trimming left V 4 bases short and J 0 bases short, with 11 bases between. CDR3 sequence: CASSPTGTSGANVLTF. The CDR3 coding sequence is TGCGCCAGCAGCCCAACAGGGACCTCTGGGGCCAACGTCCTGACTTTC.

The rearrangement joins TRBV18 to TRBJ2-7; 12 nucleotides match TRBD2. The CDR3 is made up of 16 amino acids. Germline V gives CDR1 KGHSH, CDR2 LQKENI. The ends lost 1 base at V and 6 bases at J; junction bases unmatched: 7. This CDR3 is CASSPLTSGGKSEQYF. In nucleotides, the CDR3 is TGTGCCAGCTCACCACTGACTAGCGGGGGTAAAAGCGAGCAGTACTTC. Based on the CDR3 plus reference TRBV18 and TRBJ2-7, the full variable domain is NAGVMQNPRHLVRRRGQEARLRCSPMKGHSHVYWYRQLPEEGLKFMVYLQKENIIDESGMPKERFSAEFPKEGPSILRIQQVVRGDSAAYFCASSPLTSGGKSEQYFGPGTRLTVT.

The chain is built from TRBV19 and TRBJ2-7; TRBD1 agrees at 9 bases. The germline gives CDR1 LNHDA, CDR2 SQIVND (reference sequence). This CDR3 region has 14 residues. Trimming cost V 7 bases and J 1 base; bases outside gene matches: 5. This CDR3 is CASNQDRGSYEQYF. The CDR3 nucleotides read TGTGCCAGTAACCAGGACAGGGGATCCTACGAGCAGTACTTC.

The chain joins TRBV24-1 to TRBJ2-2; D might be TRBD1 (5 bases). CDR1 KGHDR and CDR2 SFDVKD come from the germline V gene. V dropped 2 bases and J dropped 11 bases, with 11 bases sitting between them. The CDR3 contains 13 residues. The CDR3 DNA reads TGTGCCACCAGTGATTCCGGACACGGCGAGCTGTTTTTT. Translating gives CATSDSGHGELFF.

As to this clone: The same CDR3 also results from other DNA sequences found in this sample. The CDR3 DNA follows: TGTGCCAGCAGTCCAGCAGGAGGGTATGGCTACACCTTC. As protein: CASSPAGGYGYTF. The chain joins TRBV12-3 or TRBV12-4 to TRBJ1-2; D is unclear. The V gene lost 5 bases and the J gene lost 5 bases, with 12 bases spanning the gap. There are 13 residues in the CDR3.

The CDR3: CASRIQGTANTGELFF. The CDR3 coding sequence is TGCGCCAGCAGAATACAGGGGACTGCGAACACCGGGGAGCTGTTTTTT. The chain joins TRBV5-1 to TRBJ2-2; a weak D match, TRBD1 (7 bases). V lost 5 bases to trimming and J lost 0 bases, with 14 bases between them. Germline CDR1 and CDR2: SGHRS and YFSETQ. The CDR3 covers 16 residues.

This clone has only a few counts. The chain combines TRBV10-2 with TRBJ1-1; no clear D. V was clipped by 4 bases and J by 5 bases, with 8 bases between them. This CDR3 comprises 12 residues. Germline V gene lookup returns CDR1 WSHSY and CDR2 SAAADI. CDR3 protein: CASSAGVTEAFF. In nucleotides, the CDR3 is TGCGCCAGCAGTGCGGGTGTGACTGAAGCTTTCTTT.

The chain uses TRBV7-3 and TRBJ2-2; 7 bases map to TRBD2. V was pared by 5 bases and J by 3 bases, with 9 bases of the junction left unmatched. Germline V gene sequence: CDR1 SGHTA, CDR2 FQGTGA. The CDR3 totals 16 residues. CDR3 nucleotides: TGTGCCAGCAGCGATACGGGAGCGGGATACACCGGGGAGCTGTTTTTT. Translated, it gives CASSDTGAGYTGELFF.